A single sample is the source of the 24 T cell receptor beta chains below, sequenced in a study of blood T cell repertoires in COVID-19. Here immunoSEQ multiplex PCR was the method, and the copy in TCRdb shows in-frame clones only, minus some. In the table there are approximately 250,000 clones, 86% of which are singletons. Sequences were obtained from peripheral blood. These receptors were taken from a man aged 40-49 years with active or convalescent COVID-19.

Turning to this clone: This sample includes further DNA sequences coding for the same CDR3. The chain links TRBV19 to TRBJ2-3; maybe TRBD2 (7 bases). The CDR3 runs to 15 residues. The germline CDR1 and CDR2 sequences are LNHDA and SQIVND (reference sequence). V lost 5 bases and J 0 bases, leaving 12 bases between the germline ends. The DNA for the CDR3 is TGTGCCAGTAGTTTGGGGGGGGCCAGCACAGATACGCAGTATTTT. Protein: CASSLGGASTDTQYF.

A note on this clone: Different DNA sequences within this sample yield the same CDR3. The rearrangement joins TRBV5-1 to TRBJ2-3; D uncertain. V shed 1 base and J shed 1 base, with 4 bases lying between them. The CDR3 spans 13 residues. Per the germline V gene, CDR1 is SGHRS and CDR2 is YFSETQ. The CDR3 region has the DNA TGCGCCAGCAGCTTGTCGGGCACAGATACGCAGTATTTT. It is translated as CASSLSGTDTQYF.

Points on this clone: Germline and junction disagree at one end, which may indicate a read error. Distinct nucleotide sequences in the sample also encode this CDR3. The genes are TRBV12-5 and TRBJ2-2; D perhaps matches TRBD2 (5 bases). Germline-derived CDR1 and CDR2 are LGHNT and FRNRAP. There are 15 residues in the CDR3. The CDR3 DNA reads TGTGCTAGCGGTTTGGTCGCGGGTAACACCGGGGAGCTGTTTTTT. It codes for CASGLVAGNTGELFF.

The chain links TRBV19 to TRBJ2-7, with D perhaps matching TRBD2 (5 bases). V lost 6 bases and J 6 bases, leaving 9 bases between the germline ends. The CDR3 totals 11 residues. The germline CDR1 and CDR2 sequences are LNHDA and SQIVND (reference sequence). CDR3 DNA: TGTGCCAGTAGGGGAGTCGCCGAGCAGTACTTC. The encoded protein is CASRGVAEQYF.

This sequence joins TRBV27 and TRBJ2-1, with 9 bases lining up with TRBD2. V shed 5 bases and J 2 bases; nucleotides not matched to a gene: 7. This CDR3 has 16 residues. CDR1 MNHEY and CDR2 SMNVEV come from the germline V gene (reference sequence). The CDR3 loop reads CASSGRGLATYNEQFF. DNA for the CDR3: TGTGCCAGCAGTGGAAGAGGACTAGCGACCTACAATGAGCAGTTCTTC.

The chain uses TRBV4-1 and TRBJ1-1, with 7 bases fitting TRBD1. V dropped 1 base and J dropped 1; count of bases not matched to a gene: 3. From germline, CDR1 is MGHRA and CDR2 YSYEKL. This CDR3 has 15 residues. The CDR3 sequence: CASSQVGTANTEAFF. CDR3 DNA sequence: TGCGCCAGCAGCCAAGTGGGGACAGCGAACACTGAAGCTTTCTTT.

This clone was seen a few times. The V gene is TRBV5-1, the J gene TRBJ2-2, with TRBD2 matching 7 bases. This CDR3 comprises 14 residues. Germline trimming cut 2 bases from V and 6 bases from J; bases unmatched to any gene: 4. CDR1 and CDR2 from the germline V gene are SGHRS and YFSETQ. The CDR3 DNA sequence: TGCGCCAGCAGCTTAGCGGGAAGGGCCGGGGAGCTGTTTTTT. Translation gives CASSLAGRAGELFF.

This chain connects TRBV24-1 to TRBJ1-5; D uncertain. CDR1 and CDR2 (germline): KGHDR, SFDVKD. The CDR3 runs 12 residues. Trimming removed 6 bases at V and 2 bases at J, with 4 bases between. The chain's CDR3 is CATSPGNQPQHF. CDR3 DNA: TGTGCCACCAGTCCGGGCAATCAGCCCCAGCATTTT.

V and J are TRBV10-1 and TRBJ2-5, with 10 nucleotides matching TRBD1. Trimming at V came to 6 bases and at J to 2 bases, leaving 6 bases not matched to a gene. The CDR3 runs 15 residues. CDR1 and CDR2 (germline): WNHNN, SYGVQD (reference sequence). The DNA of the CDR3 is TGCGCCAGCAGGGGACAGGGGCACTCGCAAGAGACCCAGTACTTC. Residues: CASRGQGHSQETQYF.

This clone was detected only once. The chain links TRBV7-3 to TRBJ2-5; 13 bases map to TRBD2. The V and J ends lost 3 bases and 5 bases, in that order; junction bases with no gene match: 15. Germline lookup yields CDR1 SGHTA and CDR2 FQGTGA. The CDR3 is 19 residues long. The CDR3 spells CASSLAGTSGIRSQETQYF. CDR3 DNA sequence: TGTGCCAGCAGCTTGGCCGGGACTAGCGGGATCCGCTCCCAGGAGACCCAGTACTTC.

This clone was observed a single time. This sequence joins TRBV2 and TRBJ2-3, with D possibly TRBD2 on 5 matching bases. Trimming left V 0 bases short and J 2 bases short, with 12 bases between. CDR1 and CDR2 from the germline V gene are SNHLY and FYNNEI. The CDR3 has 16 amino acids. The CDR3 DNA reads as TGTGCCAGCAGTGAAGCGAAAGGCGGGTCCACAGATACGCAGTATTTT. Its translation: CASSEAKGGSTDTQYF.

This clone was found once. Written as DNA, the CDR3 is TGTGCCAGCCTTGGGGGCGGCAGAGTCCTCGGCTCCTACAATGAGCAGTTCTTC. This encodes CASLGGGRVLGSYNEQFF. The gene calls are TRBV14 and TRBJ2-1, with a tentative D call TRBD1 (6 bases). V was pared by 8 bases and J by 0 bases, with 23 bases between. Looked up from germline, CDR1 is SGHDN and CDR2 is FVKESK. The CDR3 runs to 18 residues. Using reference TRBV14 and TRBJ2-1 for the parts outside the CDR3, the full variable domain is EAGVTQFPSHSVIEKGQTVTLRCDPISGHDNLYWYRRVMGKEIKFLLHFVKESKQDESGMPNNRFLAERTGGTYSTLKVQPAELEDSGVYFCASLGGGRVLGSYNEQFFGPGTRLTVL.

The chain recombines TRBV11-2 with TRBJ2-7; 10 nucleotides agree with TRBD1. Per germline, CDR1 SGHAT and CDR2 FQNNGV. Unmatched junction bases numbered 14, after V lost 5 bases and J lost 7 bases. CDR3 length: 16 residues. The DNA of the CDR3 is TGTGCCAGCAGCGTAGGAGCCGGGACAGGGGATAGGGAGCAGTACTTC. It translates to CASSVGAGTGDREQYF. The full variable domain, rest sourced from reference TRBV11-2 and TRBJ2-7, is EAGVAQSPRYKIIEKRQSVAFWCNPISGHATLYWYQQILGQGPKLLIQFQNNGVVDDSQLPKDRFSAERLKGVDSTLKIQPAKLEDSAVYLCASSVGAGTGDREQYFGPGTRLTVT.

V is TRBV19 and J is TRBJ1-5, with D possibly TRBD1 on 5 matching bases. Deletions cut 5 bases from V and 3 bases from J, with 11 bases between. Germline lookup yields CDR1 LNHDA and CDR2 SQIVND (reference sequence). The CDR3 runs to 14 residues. CDR3 nucleotide sequence: TGTGCCAGTAGTCCCGACAGAACCAATCAGCCCCAGCATTTT. It codes for CASSPDRTNQPQHF.

This clone has just one count. V and J are TRBV6-5 and TRBJ1-1; the match to TRBD1 covers 8 bases. CDR1 MNHEY and CDR2 SVGAGI come from the germline V gene. V was pared by 2 bases and J by 3 bases, with 8 bases of the junction left unmatched. This CDR3 spans 16 amino acids. CDR3 loop: CASSYEFRGLDTEAFF. CDR3 nucleotides: TGTGCCAGCAGTTACGAATTCAGGGGGCTGGACACTGAAGCTTTCTTT.

This clone has only one observation. This sequence joins TRBV7-6 and TRBJ1-3, with TRBD1 identical over 12 bases. V shed 6 bases and J 2 bases; nucleotides not matched to a gene: 14. This CDR3 has 19 residues. Per the germline V gene, CDR1 is SGHVS and CDR2 is FNYEAQ. CDR3 residues: CASRPRGGTGGSTGNTIYF. Here the CDR3 DNA reads TGTGCCAGCAGGCCCCGTGGTGGGACAGGGGGCTCCACTGGAAACACCATATATTTT.

The V gene is TRBV11-3, the J gene TRBJ1-1, with TRBD1 as a possible D gene (5 bases). V shed 6 bases and J shed 4 bases, with 12 bases lying between them. CDR1 is SGHNT and CDR2 is YENEEA in the germline V gene. The CDR3 runs 13 residues. The CDR3 DNA is TGTGCCAGCAGTCAGGGAGGTGTCACTGAAGCTTTCTTT. Translated: CASSQGGVTEAFF.

This clone appeared a single time. The chain combines TRBV6-5 with TRBJ1-1, with a weak D call TRBD1 (5 bases). The CDR3 sequence is 14 residues long. V lost 5 bases and J 1 base, leaving 11 bases between the germline ends. Germline CDR1 and CDR2: MNHEY and SVGAGI. The CDR3 spells CASSPGFENTEAFF. The CDR3 DNA follows: TGTGCCAGCAGTCCAGGGTTTGAGAACACTGAAGCTTTCTTT.

The chain joins TRBV6-5 to TRBJ1-2, with 7 positions matching TRBD1. Germline V gives CDR1 MNHEY, CDR2 SVGAGI. The CDR3 contains 14 residues. The ends lost 5 bases at V and 4 bases at J; junction bases unmatched: 7. CDR3 DNA sequence: TGTGCCAGCAGTCGCTACAGGGGCATCTATGGCTACACCTTC. It encodes CASSRYRGIYGYTF.

This clone occurred a few times. This chain uses TRBV10-1 with TRBJ1-2, with TRBD1 as a possible D gene (5 bases). V lost 1 base to trimming and J lost 2 bases, with 5 bases between them. Per germline, CDR1 WNHNN and CDR2 SYGVQD (reference sequence). The CDR3 consists of 13 residues. CDR3 in amino acids: CASSEYRNYGYTF. Here the CDR3 DNA reads TGCGCCAGCAGTGAGTACAGGAACTATGGCTACACCTTC.

This clone has only one observation. The gene calls are TRBV5-1 and TRBJ2-1; 9 nucleotides agree with TRBD2. CDR3 length: 17 residues. Germline V gene sequence: CDR1 SGHRS, CDR2 YFSETQ. J gave up 6 bases and V 4 bases, and 14 bases lay outside the gene matches. The CDR3, as DNA: TGCGCCAGCAGCCCGACCCCCGCGGGAGGGGCTTCCAATGAGCAGTTCTTC. Its protein is CASSPTPAGGASNEQFF.

The rearrangement links TRBV19 to TRBJ2-7, with D unclear. CDR3 length: 11 residues. The V and J ends lost 6 bases and 4 bases respectively, with 7 bases between them. The germline gives CDR1 LNHDA, CDR2 SQIVND (reference sequence). The CDR3 loop is CASSSRYEQYF. CDR3 DNA sequence: TGTGCCAGTAGCTCCAGATACGAGCAGTACTTC.

This clone is a singleton in its sample. This sequence joins TRBV28 and TRBJ1-1; maybe TRBD1 (6 bases). V was trimmed by 10 bases and J by 6 bases, leaving 12 bases between them. There are 11 residues in the CDR3. Germline values: CDR1 MDHEN, CDR2 SYDVKM. CDR3 sequence reads: CAIRGQPEAFF. The DNA for the CDR3 is TGTGCCATCAGAGGACAGCCTGAAGCTTTCTTT.

V is TRBV5-1 and J is TRBJ1-2; tentative D call: TRBD1 (5 bases). Trimming removed 7 bases from V and 3 bases from J, with 19 bases in between. The germline CDR1 and CDR2 sequences are SGHRS and YFSETQ. The CDR3 contains 15 residues. The CDR3, as DNA: TGCGCCAGCTGTCGGGACTCCGAGCGATACTATGGCTACACCTTC. This gives the protein CASCRDSERYYGYTF.